This entry lists 16 T cell receptor beta chains sequenced from one sample in a study of monozygotic twins with cystic fibrosis. Clones were read by immunoSEQ multiplex PCR, and TCRdb kept only the in-frame ones, dropping some. Of about 26,000 clones listed, 90% are singletons. The specimen was blood. The receptors shown here come from a girl under 10 years old with cystic fibrosis.

The rearrangement joins TRBV13 to TRBJ2-1, with 7 bases matching TRBD1. Losses at the gene ends were 5 bases for V and 4 bases for J; bases not matched to a gene: 11. Germline CDR1 reads PRHDT; CDR2 reads FYEKMQ (reference sequence). The CDR3 has 16 amino acids. The CDR3 here is CASSPSDRLTYNEQFF. CDR3 bases: TGTGCCAGCAGCCCCTCGGACAGGCTTACTTACAATGAGCAGTTCTTC.

The V gene is TRBV30, the J gene TRBJ2-1, with D maybe TRBD2 (6 bases). V was shortened by 4 bases and J by 10 bases, with 17 bases between the two germline ends. The length of the CDR3 is 13 residues. Germline-derived CDR1 and CDR2 are GTSNPN and SVGIG (reference sequence). In DNA form, the CDR3 reads TGTGCCTGGACTAGCGCCCCGTGGAGAGAGCAGTTCTTC. This codes for CAWTSAPWREQFF.

This clone was recorded only once. The V and J genes are TRBV2 and TRBJ1-2; no clear D gene. Per the germline V gene, CDR1 is SNHLY and CDR2 is FYNNEI. The CDR3 covers 14 residues. Trimming took off 3 bases at V and 3 bases at J, with 11 bases between the two ends. The chain's CDR3 is CASSDPGVDYGYTF. CDR3 DNA: TGTGCCAGCAGTGATCCAGGCGTAGACTATGGCTACACCTTC.

This chain links TRBV7-8 with TRBJ2-7; 9 bases agree with TRBD2. The CDR3 sequence is 15 residues long. Germline V gene lookup returns CDR1 SGHVS and CDR2 FQNEAQ. The V and J ends lost 1 base and 5 bases, in that order; junction bases with no gene match: 6. The CDR3 reads CASSLVASGDDEQYF. The CDR3 region has the DNA TGTGCCAGCAGCTTAGTGGCTAGCGGGGACGACGAGCAGTACTTC.

In its sample, this clone was seen once. The chain is built from TRBV18 and TRBJ1-6, with a possible D match to TRBD1 (6 bases). CDR3 length: 15 amino acids. From germline, CDR1 is KGHSH and CDR2 LQKENI. V dropped 1 base and J dropped 7 bases, with 11 bases sitting between them. This chain's CDR3 is CASSPQRGANSPLHF. The CDR3 DNA follows: TGTGCCAGCTCACCACAACGGGGGGCGAATTCACCCCTCCACTTT.

This clone has more than one count but fewer than ten. This rearrangement joins TRBV2 to TRBJ1-5; D is unresolved. From germline, CDR1 is SNHLY and CDR2 FYNNEI. V lost 6 bases to trimming and J lost 4 bases, with 13 bases between them. The CDR3 loop spans 14 amino acids. The CDR3 DNA reads TGTGCCAGCAGGGCGACACAACTAAATCAGCCCCAGCATTTT. Translating gives CASRATQLNQPQHF.

CDR3 sequence (DNA): TGTGACCGGCCTAATCAGCCCCAGCATTTT. Translation: CDRPNQPQHF. The V gene is TRBV21-1, the J gene TRBJ1-5. TRBV21-1 is an annotated pseudogene. The CDR3 runs to 10 residues.

This clone came up once. This chain links TRBV10-3 with TRBJ2-3, with 12 bases matching TRBD2. Per germline, CDR1 ENHRY and CDR2 SYGVKD. J lost 0 bases, V lost 6 bases, and 1 base had no gene match. The CDR3 runs to 15 residues. CDR3 bases: TGTGCCATCAGGACTAGCGGGGGCAGCACAGATACGCAGTATTTT. Translation gives CAIRTSGGSTDTQYF.

The genes are TRBV27 and TRBJ2-7, with no clear D. The CDR3 covers 12 residues. CDR1 and CDR2 from the germline V gene are MNHEY and SMNVEV (reference sequence). Trimming pared 4 bases from V and 3 bases from J, leaving 7 bases between. CDR3: CASSSRGYEQYF. CDR3 nucleotides: TGTGCCAGCAGTTCACGTGGCTACGAGCAGTACTTC.

The chain carries TRBV6-5 and TRBJ1-2; TRBD1 might be the D (5 bases). Germline V gives CDR1 MNHEY, CDR2 SVGAGI. V gave up 5 bases and J gave up 4 bases, with 17 bases separating them. The CDR3 runs to 15 residues. The CDR3 spells CASSPTDGGTYGYTF. CDR3 in DNA: TGTGCCAGCAGTCCAACGGACGGGGGGACCTATGGCTACACCTTC.

Here the CDR3 DNA reads TGCAGCGTTAATGGCAGAGGGGGGTCAGACGCATACGAGCAGTACTTC. This gives the protein CSVNGRGGSDAYEQYF. This rearrangement joins TRBV29-1 to TRBJ2-7, with D perhaps being TRBD1 or TRBD2 (6 bases each). This CDR3 spans 16 amino acids. Germline V gene sequence: CDR1 SQVTM, CDR2 ANQGSEA. V was clipped by 5 bases and J by 4 bases, with 24 bases between them.

The chain links TRBV11-2 to TRBJ2-1; 7 positions agree with TRBD2. The CDR3 has 12 amino acids. The trim removed 3 bases at V and 11 bases at J, leaving 4 bases unmatched. The V gene's germline CDR1 is SGHAT and CDR2 FQNNGV. This CDR3 is CASSLGGSQQFF. As DNA, the CDR3 is TGTGCCAGCAGCTTGGGGGGGAGCCAGCAGTTCTTC.

The rearrangement joins TRBV29-1 to TRBJ2-3, with 8 bases fitting TRBD1. Trimming cost V 2 bases and J 1 base; bases outside gene matches: 17. CDR1 is SQVTM, CDR2 ANQGSEA, per germline. The CDR3 runs to 19 residues. The CDR3 bases are TGCAGCGTTGAAAGGGGGACAGGCCCGTTTCGTCACGGCACAGATACGCAGTATTTT. Translation: CSVERGTGPFRHGTDTQYF.

This clone was found once. The chain joins TRBV5-6 to TRBJ1-2; D ambiguous. Germline CDR1 SGHDT, CDR2 YYEEEE. The V gene lost 4 bases and the J gene lost 2 bases, with 9 bases spanning the gap. The CDR3 consists of 13 residues. The CDR3 sequence: CASSLRANYGYTF. Written as DNA, the CDR3 is TGTGCCAGCAGCCTAAGGGCGAACTATGGCTACACCTTC.

This chain uses TRBV7-3 with TRBJ2-7; 9 nucleotides agree with TRBD1. The trim removed 0 bases at V and 6 bases at J, leaving 0 bases unmatched. This CDR3 contains 13 residues. Germline V CDR1 and CDR2: SGHTA, FQGTGA. CDR3 nucleotide sequence: TGTGCCAGCAGCTTAACGACAGGGGGCGAGCAGTACTTC. This codes for CASSLTTGGEQYF.

The chain links TRBV7-2 to TRBJ2-5; D is uncertain. The CDR3 is 13 residues long. Trimming pared 4 bases from V and 5 bases from J, leaving 11 bases between. Germline CDR1 and CDR2: SGHTA and FQGNSA. The CDR3 DNA is TGTGCCAGCAGCTACCTAGGTATGGAGACCCAGTACTTC. Translation: CASSYLGMETQYF.